This TCR beta chain is from a study of T-cell reconstitution after alpha-beta-depleted transplantation in children. Study-level findings and limits: Two months or so post-transplant, alpha-beta T cells reportedly derived from several hundred expanded graft clones. Among T cells one year after transplant, newly produced cells accounted for most counts and diversity.

Unique molecular identifiers were built into the TCRbeta library. MiXCR was run by TCRdb on the PCR reads, yielding one entry per CDR3 protein. In the table there are about 870,000 distinct CDR3 sequences, 16% of which are singletons. Trimming stripped 4 bases from V and 5 bases from J, with 12 bases between. Germline V gives CDR1 MNHEY, CDR2 SMNVEV (reference sequence). The CDR3 extends over 13 amino acids. This clonotype was counted ten times or more. The antigen is undetermined. This specimen consisted of PBMCs, mostly from graft donor cells, obtained 360 days after TCRalphabeta/CD19-depleted stem cell transplant. The sequence was collected from a male patient between 5 and 17 years old who had a stem cell transplant for acute lymphoblastic leukemia, so the T cells may come from the graft donor. The chain joins TRBV27 to TRBJ2-7, with D uncertain. The CDR3 nucleotides read TGTGCCAGCAGTTATGACACTGGAAACGAGCAGTACTTC. Translated, it gives CASSYDTGNEQYF.